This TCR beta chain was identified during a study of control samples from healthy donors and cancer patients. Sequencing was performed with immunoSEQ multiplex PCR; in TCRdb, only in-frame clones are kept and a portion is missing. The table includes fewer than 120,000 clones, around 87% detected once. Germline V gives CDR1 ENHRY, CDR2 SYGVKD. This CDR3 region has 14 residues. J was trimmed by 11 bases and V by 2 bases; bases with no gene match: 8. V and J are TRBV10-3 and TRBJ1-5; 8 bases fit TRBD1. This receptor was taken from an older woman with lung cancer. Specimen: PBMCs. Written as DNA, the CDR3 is TGTGCCATCAGTGAGGGACAGGGAGGTCTGTCCCAGCATTTT. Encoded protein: CAISEGQGGLSQHF.